This T cell receptor (beta chain) was identified in a study of blood T cell repertoires in COVID-19. The overall study: Symptom resolution, clearance, or two negative PCRs marked donors in Cohort 3 as recovered.

All enrollees were about 18 to 100 years old and from 24 US areas. Researchers sorted participants into cohorts using their self-reported clinical history. CDR3 length: 17 residues. Trimming removed 7 bases from V and 4 bases from J, with 22 bases in between. Germline CDR1 and CDR2: MDHEN and SYDVKM. Here immunoSEQ multiplex PCR was the method, and the copy in TCRdb shows in-frame clones only, minus some. The data contain hundreds of thousands of clones, roughly 91% of them singletons. The V gene is TRBV28, the J gene TRBJ1-4; a weak D match, TRBD1 (5 bases). The receptor was derived from a woman between 55 and 75 years old in a cohort exposed to, infected with or recovered from COVID-19 (not recorded which). Sequenced sample: PBMCs or T cells enriched from blood (not recorded which). CDR3 loop: CASTLWQGGGSNEKLFF. CDR3 DNA: TGTGCCAGCACCTTGTGGCAGGGTGGCGGTAGTAATGAAAAACTGTTTTTT.